Each of the 14 T cell receptor gamma chains below was sequenced from the same sample in a study of intestinal T cells in coeliac disease. TRG repertoires were amplified with LymphoTrack primers from about 190 ng of biopsy DNA. With CATT, TCRdb re-called clones from the multiplex PCR reads. The sample has 900 or so gamma-chain clones, around 43% seen once. For each case, the template was genomic DNA from ten roughly 5.3-µm formalin-fixed paraffin-embedded scrolls. Material for sequencing was a duodenal biopsy. The receptors originated from a human donor with celiac disease.

The J gene is TRGJ1 or TRGJ2, the V gene TRGV3. J was trimmed by 5 bases and V by 12 bases; bases with no gene match: 16. This CDR3 region has 13 residues. Germline lookup yields CDR1 VTNTFY and CDR2 YDVSTARD (reference sequence). The CDR3 DNA reads as TGTGCCCACCTGGGACAGGCTCATTATAAGAAACTCTTT. This encodes CAHLGQAHYKKLF.

Concerning this clone: Germline and junction disagree at one end, which may indicate a read error. V usage is TRGV2 and J usage is TRGJP1. Germline CDR1 and CDR2: EGSNGY and YDSYNSKV. CDR3 length: 15 residues. This chain's CDR3 is CTTLGRMITGWFKIF. As DNA, the CDR3 is TGTACCACCTTGGGACGGATGATCACTGGTTGGTTCAAGATATTT.

This clone was observed a handful of times. V and J are TRGV8 and TRGJP1. The CDR3 is 12 residues long. The germline V gene encodes CDR1 VENAVY and CDR2 YDSYNSRV. Trimming cost V 4 bases and J 11 bases; bases outside gene matches: 7. The CDR3 region is CATWDEGWFKIF. In DNA, the CDR3 is TGTGCCACCTGGGACGAGGGGTGGTTCAAGATATTT.

This clone qualifies as large (0.1 to 1%). As DNA, the CDR3 is TGTGCCACCTGGGATAAAGATTATAAGAAACTCTTT. Its protein is CATWDKDYKKLF. The chain joins TRGV8 to TRGJ1 or TRGJ2. CDR3 length: 12 amino acids. V gave up 2 bases and J gave up 5 bases; unmatched junction bases: 3. Germline assignment: CDR1 VENAVY and CDR2 YDSYNSRV.

This chain links TRGV5 with TRGJ1 or TRGJ2. The CDR3 has 12 residues. Germline V CDR1 and CDR2: VINAFY, YDVSNSKD. Here the CDR3 reads CAPRRQAFKKLF. DNA of the CDR3: TGTGCACCACGGAGGCAGGCGTTTAAGAAACTCTTT.

About this clone: TCRdb records a much larger clone's protein for this DNA, with a difference at residue 3 that likely arises from a read error; the protein given is the translation of the DNA. The chain employs TRGV8 and TRGJ1 or TRGJ2. The CDR3 runs to 12 residues. In germline, CDR1 is VENAVY, CDR2 YDSYNSRV. DNA for the CDR3: TGTGCCGCCTGGGATAAAGATTATAAGAAACTCTTT. This gives the protein CAAWDKDYKKLF.

This clone rates as large. The V call is TRGV10, the J call TRGJ1 or TRGJ2. TRGV10 qualifies as an ORF whose function is uncertain. The CDR3 is 9 amino acids. Losses at the gene ends were 9 bases for V and 12 bases for J; bases not matched to a gene: 6. Here the CDR3 DNA reads TGTGCTGCGTGCGGACCGAAACTCTTT. This encodes CAACGPKLF.

This clone was counted a few times. The TCRdb protein and the DNA translation do not line up at residue 9; the protein shown here was made by translating the DNA. V usage is TRGV11 and J usage is TRGJP2. TRGV11 is identified as an open reading frame with a role that is uncertain. The CDR3 totals 14 residues. For the CDR3, the DNA is TGTGCCTGCTGGATTAGGCATAGTGGTTGGATCAAGACGTTT. Its translation: CACWIRHSGWIKTF.

As regards this clone: This DNA translates differently at residue 8 from the TCRdb protein, which is that of a much larger clone; a read error is likely, and the protein shown is the DNA's own translation. The chain has TRGV9 and TRGJ1 or TRGJ2. The germline V gene has CDR1 GITISATS and CDR2 ISYDGTV (reference sequence). V gave up 0 bases and J gave up 0 bases; unmatched junction bases: 11. This CDR3 spans 17 amino acids. Written as DNA, the CDR3 is TGTGCCTTGTGGGAGGTGCCGGCAGAGAAGAATTATTATAAGAAACTCTTT. Its translation is CALWEVPAEKNYYKKLF.

The chain carries TRGV2 and TRGJP2. The CDR3 extends over 18 amino acids. In germline, CDR1 is EGSNGY, CDR2 YDSYNSKV. The V segment lost 9 bases and the J segment 2 bases; nucleotides outside the gene matches: 21. CDR3 sequence: CATLGRAGVGSSDWIKTF. The CDR3 DNA reads as TGTGCCACCCTGGGACGGGCAGGGGTGGGAAGTAGTGATTGGATCAAGACGTTT.

This clone was found a few times. TCRdb pairs this DNA with a much larger clone's protein that differs at residue 8, likely a read error; the protein shown was translated from the DNA. V usage is TRGV11 and J usage is TRGJ1 or TRGJ2. TRGV11 is labeled an ORF, and its function is uncertain. The V and J ends lost 0 bases and 5 bases, in that order; junction bases with no gene match: 7. The CDR3 is made up of 15 amino acids. DNA for the CDR3: TGTGCCTGCTGGATTAGGCACAATGGCGATTATAAGAAACTCTTT. Translation: CACWIRHNGDYKKLF.

Relative to its sample, this clone is large. This chain links TRGV2 with TRGJ1 or TRGJ2. Germline V gene data show CDR1 as EGSNGY and CDR2 as YDSYNSKV. The CDR3 loop spans 10 amino acids. Losses at the gene ends were 4 bases for V and 8 bases for J; bases not matched to a gene: 2. The CDR3 DNA is TGTGCCACCTGGGAAAATAAGAAACTCTTT. It translates to CATWENKKLF.

This clone has only a few counts. Here the CDR3 reads CATWDLALFYYKKLF. Here the CDR3 DNA reads TGTGCCACCTGGGACTTAGCCCTGTTTTATTATAAGAAACTCTTT. The genes are TRGV8 and TRGJ1 or TRGJ2. This CDR3 spans 15 amino acids. Germline V gene data show CDR1 as VENAVY and CDR2 as YDSYNSRV. With V trimmed by 4 bases and J by 3 bases, 12 bases remained unmatched.

This clone was seen once. The chain recombines TRGV10 with TRGJ1 or TRGJ2. TRGV10 has ORF status, its function being uncertain. The CDR3 is made up of 13 amino acids. V was clipped by 10 bases and J by 3 bases; unmatched bases: 10. CDR3 nucleotide sequence: TGTGCTGCGTTGGGATGGAGTTATTATAAGAAACTCTTT. Residues: CAALGWSYYKKLF.